This TCR beta chain derives from a study of patients and donors after allogeneic stem cell transplantation. Germline-derived CDR1 and CDR2 are MNHNS and SASEGT. The length of the CDR3 is 19 residues. Trimming shortened V by 6 bases and J by 2 bases, and 27 bases separated the two germline ends. TCRdb re-called the RT-PCR reads through MiXCR, storing one row per CDR3 protein. The sample lists almost 90,000 distinct CDR3 sequences, roughly 5.1% occurring once. V and J are TRBV6-1 and TRBJ2-3; D could derive from TRBD1 or TRBD2 (6 bases each). The sequence was collected from a human donor who was either an allogeneic HSCT recipient or a stem cell or donor lymphocyte infusion donor (not recorded which). It is not recorded whose cells these are; they may come from a transplant donor. Sequencing was carried out using blood, either unsorted or a sorted T cell fraction (not recorded which). CDR3 loop: CASSRTASLSGLFTDTQYF. CDR3 DNA: TGTGCCAGCAGCCGGACAGCTTCACTGTCTGGACTATTCACAGATACGCAGTATTTT.